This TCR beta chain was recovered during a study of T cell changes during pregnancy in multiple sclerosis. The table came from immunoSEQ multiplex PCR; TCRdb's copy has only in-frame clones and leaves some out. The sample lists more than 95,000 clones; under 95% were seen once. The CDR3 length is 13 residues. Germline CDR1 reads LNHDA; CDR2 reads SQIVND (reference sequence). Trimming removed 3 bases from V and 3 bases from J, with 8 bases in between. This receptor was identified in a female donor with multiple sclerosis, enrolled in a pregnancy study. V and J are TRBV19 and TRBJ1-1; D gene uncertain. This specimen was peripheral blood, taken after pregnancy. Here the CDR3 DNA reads TGTGCCAGTAGTATCACCTCGGACACTGAAGCTTTCTTT. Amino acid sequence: CASSITSDTEAFF. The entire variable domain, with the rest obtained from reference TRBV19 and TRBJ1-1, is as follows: DGGITQSPKYLFRKEGQNVTLSCEQNLNHDAMYWYRQDPGQGLRLIYYSQIVNDFQKGDIAEGYSVSREKKESFPLTVTSAQKNPTAFYLCASSITSDTEAFFGQGTRLTVV.